This section outlines one TCR beta chain sequence together with its context. Germline CDR1 reads SGHRS; CDR2 reads YFSETQ. The CDR3 has 11 residues. V was trimmed by 1 base and J by 5 bases, leaving 3 bases between them. This specimen comes from a study of control samples from healthy donors and cancer patients. Profiling relied on immunoSEQ multiplex PCR, and the TCRdb table lists in-frame clones only, not all of them. This sample carries around 50,000 clones, over 85% of them seen once, and the ten largest clones take roughly 1.4%. The sequencing input was PBMCs. The genes are TRBV5-1 and TRBJ2-5; the D is unclear. The receptor was isolated from a middle-aged man with colorectal cancer. CDR3 in DNA: TGCGCCAGCAGCTTGAGGGAGACCCAGTACTTC. This codes for CASSLRETQYF. Variable domain in full (rest from reference TRBV5-1 and TRBJ2-5): KAGVTQTPRYLIKTRGQQVTLSCSPISGHRSVSWYQQTPGQGLQFLFEYFSETQRNKGNFPGRFSGRQFSNSRSEMNVSTLELGDSALYLCASSLRETQYFGPGTRLLVL.